These 10 T cell receptor beta chains came from one sample sequenced in a study of HIV-infected patients and healthy controls. Follow-up blood was drawn about 14 weeks, roughly three months, after antiretroviral therapy began. No cell fractionation was done, so the repertoire covers all unsorted peripheral blood T cells. Reverse transcription used about 510 ng RNA and constant-region primers for alpha and beta. Each of the alpha and beta chains got its own library through chain-specific third strand synthesis with indices. TCRdb itself ran the 5' RACE reads through MiXCR, one entry per CDR3 protein. The sample shows about 14,000 distinct CDR3 sequences, 12% of them seen only once. The starting material was blood, obtained during antiretroviral therapy. All receptors come from an adult with HIV infection. The donor label of this sample is uncertain.

This clonotype was recorded at least ten times. This chain uses TRBV24-1 with TRBJ2-2, with D tentatively TRBD1 or TRBD2 (6 bases each). With 4 bases removed from V and 5 bases from J, the gap between germline ends came to 13 bases. CDR3 size: 15 residues. In germline, CDR1 is KGHDR, CDR2 SFDVKD. CDR3 protein: CATSEGGRETGELFF. Here the CDR3 DNA reads TGTGCCACCAGTGAGGGGGGCCGAGAAACCGGGGAGCTGTTTTTT.

This clonotype was detected a few times. The V gene is TRBV20-1, the J gene TRBJ2-1; D is ambiguous. Germline CDR1 DFQATT, CDR2 SNEGSKA (reference sequence). This CDR3 is built from 12 residues. V gave up 3 bases and J gave up 7 bases, with 10 bases separating them. This CDR3 is CSASAPRNEQFF. In DNA form, the CDR3 reads TGCAGTGCTAGTGCCCCCCGGAATGAGCAGTTCTTC.

This clonotype was observed many times. V gene TRBV5-1 combines with J gene TRBJ1-1; D call uncertain. The V gene's germline CDR1 is SGHRS and CDR2 YFSETQ. The V end was cut by 4 bases, the J end by 0 bases, with 10 bases between. This CDR3 has 14 amino acids. The CDR3, as DNA: TGCGCCAGCAGCATCGACGGAGTGAACACTGAAGCTTTCTTT. It is translated as CASSIDGVNTEAFF.

This clonotype rates as medium-sized. V is TRBV28 and J is TRBJ2-5; a weak D match, TRBD2 (6 bases). This CDR3 has 15 amino acids. Germline lookup yields CDR1 MDHEN and CDR2 SYDVKM. Trimming cost V 2 bases and J 5 bases, with 15 bases left between them. The CDR3 here is CASSLAGSRWETQYF. The DNA for the CDR3 is TGTGCCAGCAGTTTAGCGGGAAGTCGGTGGGAGACCCAGTACTTC.

By its share, this clonotype is medium-sized. The chain joins TRBV12-3 or TRBV12-4 to TRBJ2-1; D not resolved. The germline V and J ends were trimmed by 8 bases and 0 bases, with 17 bases remaining between them. The CDR3 covers 16 residues. CDR3 sequence: CASSGLQLGSYNEQFF. For the CDR3, the DNA is TGTGCCAGCTCTGGGTTGCAGCTAGGCTCCTACAATGAGCAGTTCTTC.

This clonotype has just a few counts. V and J are TRBV20-1 and TRBJ1-2; no clear D. Germline-derived CDR1 and CDR2 are DFQATT and SNEGSKA (reference sequence). Trimming removed 3 bases at V and 5 bases at J, with 16 bases between. The length of the CDR3 is 14 residues. The CDR3 spells CSASTGYSSYGYTF. CDR3 in DNA: TGCAGTGCTAGTACCGGATATTCCTCATATGGCTACACCTTC.

The table lists this clonotype with a few counts. The chain couples TRBV6-5 to TRBJ2-7, with D maybe TRBD2 (6 bases). Germline values: CDR1 MNHEY, CDR2 SVGAGI. The CDR3 has 15 amino acids. The ends were cut back, 5 bases at V and 4 bases at J, with 18 bases in the middle. The CDR3 is CASSDQPLALYEQYF. CDR3 DNA: TGTGCCAGCAGTGACCAACCTCTAGCGCTTTACGAGCAGTACTTC.

This clonotype was seen a handful of times. The V and J genes are TRBV18 and TRBJ1-2; D gene unclear. The CDR3 loop spans 13 amino acids. Germline loops: CDR1 KGHSH, CDR2 LQKENI. Trimming removed 3 bases at V and 5 bases at J, with 10 bases between. CDR3: CASSPGRGYGYTF. The CDR3 DNA reads as TGTGCCAGCTCACCGGGCCGGGGTTATGGCTACACCTTC.

This clonotype showed up many times. The genes are TRBV27 and TRBJ2-2; D gene unclear. The CDR3 consists of 16 residues. Deletions cut 3 bases from V and 0 bases from J, with 11 bases between. Germline values: CDR1 MNHEY, CDR2 SMNVEV (reference sequence). DNA of the CDR3: TGTGCCAGCAGTTTTTCTGGCGCCGCGAACACCGGGGAGCTGTTTTTT. Amino acids: CASSFSGAANTGELFF.

V gene TRBV20-1 combines with J gene TRBJ2-4; 7 bases fit TRBD2. J lost 4 bases, V lost 6 bases, and 9 bases had no gene match. The CDR3 is 14 amino acids. Germline V gene sequence: CDR1 DFQATT, CDR2 SNEGSKA (reference sequence). The CDR3: CSAGWGGMKNIQYF. The DNA for the CDR3 is TGCAGTGCAGGGTGGGGGGGGATGAAAAACATTCAGTACTTC.